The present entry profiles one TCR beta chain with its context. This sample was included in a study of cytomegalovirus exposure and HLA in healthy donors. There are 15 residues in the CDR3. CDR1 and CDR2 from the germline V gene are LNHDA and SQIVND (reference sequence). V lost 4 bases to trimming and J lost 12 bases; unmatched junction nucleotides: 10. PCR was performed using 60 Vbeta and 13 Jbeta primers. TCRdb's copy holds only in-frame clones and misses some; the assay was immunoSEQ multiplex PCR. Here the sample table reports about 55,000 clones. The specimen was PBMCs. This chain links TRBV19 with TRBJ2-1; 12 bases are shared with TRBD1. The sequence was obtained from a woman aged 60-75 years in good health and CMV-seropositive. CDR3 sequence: CASSTPGQGASGQFF. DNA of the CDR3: TGTGCCAGTAGTACCCCGGGACAGGGGGCGAGTGGGCAGTTCTTC.